This T cell receptor (beta chain) is from a study of blood T cell repertoires in COVID-19. Across the study: Samples representing acute and convalescent COVID-19 were sourced from the United States, Italy and Spain. Sources were T cells, B-cell-depleted T cells, or PBMCs; the material itself was cDNA or gDNA.

The ends lost 3 bases at V and 7 bases at J; junction bases unmatched: 6. The CDR3 is 14 amino acids. Germline values: CDR1 SGHNT, CDR2 YYREEE (reference sequence). Profiling relied on immunoSEQ multiplex PCR, and the TCRdb table lists in-frame clones only, not all of them. The table lists over 100,000 clones, 85% to 90% of them singletons. The sample taken for sequencing was peripheral blood. The origin of this receptor is a middle-aged man with acute or convalescent COVID-19. V and J are TRBV5-4 and TRBJ1-2; 10 bases agree with TRBD1. DNA for the CDR3: TGTGCCAGCAGCTGGAGCGGGACAGGGGCTGGCTACACCTTC. Translating it yields CASSWSGTGAGYTF.